This TCR beta chain is drawn from a study of cytomegalovirus exposure and HLA in healthy donors. Study conclusions and caveats: Associated with cytomegalovirus, according to the listing, were 150 to 200 TCR beta chains. Presence/absence analyses rested on an assumption that sequencing depth was roughly uniform across donors. Later on, analysis showed that most CMV-associated TCR beta chains appeared to be HLA-restricted. In an earlier analysis, productive rearrangement rates for most beta V segments clustered near 87% or 30%.

The PCR made use of 60 Vbeta and 13 Jbeta primers. This table comes from immunoSEQ multiplex PCR, and its TCRdb copy is limited to in-frame clones, with some not included. Its table lists around 140,000 clones. To note about this clone: The antigen remains undetermined.

Trimming took 6 bases from V and 6 from J; bases not matched to a gene: 12. The CDR3 totals 15 residues. Looked up from germline, CDR1 is MRHNA and CDR2 is SNTAGT. The receptor comes from a man younger than 35 in good health and CMV-seronegative. The chain employs TRBV6-4 and TRBJ2-3, with TRBD2 matching 7 bases. The source material was PBMCs. The CDR3 DNA follows: TGTGCCAGCAGCCAAGACTCAGGGACTATCGATACGCAGTATTTT. Encoded protein: CASSQDSGTIDTQYF.